This entry lists 16 T cell receptor beta chains sequenced from one sample in a study of neurological immune-mediated disorders. TCRdb fed the 5' RACE reads into MiXCR, producing one record per CDR3 protein. The sample has 90,000 to 100,000 distinct CDR3 sequences; roughly 3.5% are singletons. The sample consisted of PBMCs. These receptors all come from a woman aged 18-29 years with multiple sclerosis.

This clonotype has a count of ten or more. The CDR3 sequence is CASRLSATIETQYF. The DNA of the CDR3 is TGCGCCAGCAGATTGTCGGCGACTATTGAGACCCAGTACTTC. The rearrangement links TRBV5-1 to TRBJ2-5; D is perhaps TRBD2 (5 bases). The CDR3 totals 14 residues. In germline, CDR1 is SGHRS, CDR2 YFSETQ. Trimming removed 5 bases at V and 5 bases at J, with 16 bases between. Drawing the rest from reference TRBV5-1 and TRBJ2-5, the complete variable domain is KAGVTQTPRYLIKTRGQQVTLSCSPISGHRSVSWYQQTPGQGLQFLFEYFSETQRNKGNFPGRFSGRQFSNSRSEMNVSTLELGDSALYLCASRLSATIETQYFGPGTRLLVL.

This clonotype was counted ten times or more. V gene TRBV5-1 combines with J gene TRBJ1-5, with D tentatively TRBD1 (5 bases). V was shortened by 4 bases and J by 2 bases, with 10 bases between the two germline ends. CDR1 and CDR2 (germline): SGHRS, YFSETQ. This CDR3 is 14 amino acids long. CDR3 amino acids: CASSIGHGNQPQHF. CDR3 coding DNA: TGCGCCAGCAGCATCGGACACGGCAATCAGCCCCAGCATTTT.

The J gene is TRBJ2-2, the V gene TRBV7-8; 10 bases match TRBD1. The germline CDR1 and CDR2 sequences are SGHVS and FQNEAQ. The CDR3 extends over 17 amino acids. Trimming at V came to 5 bases and at J to 5 bases, leaving 11 bases not matched to a gene. The CDR3 loop is CASSKRDRGAGTGELFF. The CDR3 region has the DNA TGTGCCAGCAGCAAACGGGACAGGGGAGCGGGGACCGGGGAGCTGTTTTTT.

This clonotype has at least ten counts. The chain has TRBV11-2 and TRBJ2-6; TRBD2 might be the D (5 bases). V shed 3 bases and J shed 2 bases, with 8 bases lying between them. The CDR3 consists of 15 residues. Germline V gene lookup returns CDR1 SGHAT and CDR2 FQNNGV. The DNA of the CDR3 is TGTGCCAGCAGCTTTCTAGCTACTGGGGCCAACGTCCTGACTTTC. This codes for CASSFLATGANVLTF.

This clonotype was recorded many times. The rearrangement joins TRBV5-5 to TRBJ2-5; 10 bases match TRBD2. Germline CDR1 and CDR2: SGHKS and YYEKEE (reference sequence). The trim removed 0 bases at V and 5 bases at J, leaving 10 bases unmatched. The CDR3 loop spans 17 amino acids. CDR3 DNA sequence: TGTGCCAGCAGCTTGGTTTTCAGCGGGAGGGCGGGGGAGACCCAGTACTTC. Translated, it gives CASSLVFSGRAGETQYF.

This clonotype was picked up many times. The rearrangement joins TRBV7-2 to TRBJ2-3; no firm D call. Germline assignment: CDR1 SGHTA and CDR2 FQGNSA. Trimming stripped 5 bases from V and 2 bases from J, with 5 bases between. The length of the CDR3 is 12 residues. As DNA, the CDR3 is TGTGCCAGCAGCGACTTCACAGATACGCAGTATTTT. This encodes CASSDFTDTQYF.

This clonotype was picked up many times. This sequence joins TRBV20-1 and TRBJ2-7; 9 nucleotides align to TRBD2. The CDR3 has 15 residues. The ends lost 3 bases at V and 5 bases at J; junction bases unmatched: 11. Germline CDR1 and CDR2: DFQATT and SNEGSKA (reference sequence). This chain's CDR3 is CSARGVAGVGHEQYF. CDR3 DNA: TGCAGTGCTAGGGGAGTAGCGGGAGTTGGTCACGAGCAGTACTTC.

This clonotype was recorded at least ten times. The chain is built from TRBV7-3 and TRBJ1-3, with 7 bases lining up with TRBD1. CDR3 length: 19 amino acids. Germline CDR1 SGHTA, CDR2 FQGTGA. V shed 2 bases and J 6 bases; nucleotides not matched to a gene: 19. CDR3 DNA sequence: TGTGCCAGCAGCTTATACCGGGACAGCATGCGCACCCGTGAAAACACCATATATTTT. Encoded protein: CASSLYRDSMRTRENTIYF.

In the case of this clonotype: Since a much larger clone is just one base distant, this may be a read error. The gene calls are TRBV20-1 and TRBJ1-3, with D possibly being TRBD1 (5 bases). The germline CDR1 and CDR2 sequences are DFQATT and SNEGSKA (reference sequence). The ends were cut back, 5 bases at V and 8 bases at J, with 10 bases in the middle. The CDR3 is 11 residues long. The CDR3 region has the DNA TGCAGTGCTGGAAAAGGGGACACCATATATTTT. The encoded protein is CSAGKGDTIYF.

This clonotype was counted ten times or more. This chain joins TRBV6-5 and TRBJ2-1; TRBD2 matches 11 bases. The V gene's germline CDR1 is MNHEY and CDR2 SVGAGI. The length of the CDR3 is 14 residues. V was pared by 8 bases and J by 8 bases, with 8 bases of the junction left unmatched. CDR3: CASGQELAGDEQFF. CDR3 DNA: TGTGCCAGCGGCCAAGAACTAGCGGGGGATGAGCAGTTCTTC.

This clonotype was seen repeatedly, ten times or more. The chain employs TRBV28 and TRBJ1-5; D is ambiguous. The V end was cut by 7 bases, the J end by 6 bases, with 16 bases between. The V gene's germline CDR1 is MDHEN and CDR2 SYDVKM. The length of the CDR3 is 14 residues. The CDR3 sequence is CASIYEGFGQPQHF. The CDR3 DNA sequence: TGTGCCAGCATATACGAGGGATTTGGTCAGCCCCAGCATTTT.

This clonotype was seen many times. The junction and the germline gene differ at one end; a read error may be behind it. The gene calls are TRBV29-1 and TRBJ1-3; TRBD1 is a possible D gene (6 bases). In germline, CDR1 is SQVTM, CDR2 ANQGSEA. This CDR3 spans 14 amino acids. CDR3 sequence: CSVEVTGYGNTIYF. DNA for the CDR3: TGCAGCGTAGAAGTTACAGGGTACGGAAACACCATATATTTT.

This clonotype was observed many times. The J gene is TRBJ1-2, the V gene TRBV6-5; tentative D call: TRBD1 (5 bases). The V and J ends lost 7 bases and 8 bases respectively, with 23 bases between them. This CDR3 region has 15 residues. Germline CDR1 reads MNHEY; CDR2 reads SVGAGI. CDR3 residues: CASTSRRGEDRGYTF. The CDR3, as DNA: TGTGCCAGCACCTCCAGGCGGGGGGAGGACCGGGGCTACACCTTC.

Ten or more counts support this clonotype. This chain connects TRBV29-1 to TRBJ1-6; the match to TRBD1 covers 8 bases. V trimming: 8 bases; J trimming: 9 bases; junction bases outside the gene matches: 15. The CDR3 is made up of 15 amino acids. Per germline, CDR1 SQVTM and CDR2 ANQGSEA. The CDR3 region is CSSPGPQGAISPLHF. The CDR3 DNA reads as TGCAGCTCGCCCGGGCCTCAGGGGGCGATTTCACCCCTCCACTTT.

This clonotype occurred many times. This CDR3 is CASSERQGTTGELFF. DNA for the CDR3: TGTGCCAGCAGTGAAAGGCAGGGGACCACCGGGGAGCTGTTTTTT. V is TRBV25-1 and J is TRBJ2-2; a possible D gene is TRBD1 (6 bases). CDR3 length: 15 amino acids. The germline V gene has CDR1 MGHDK and CDR2 SYGVNS. V lost 2 bases and J lost 4, with 11 bases in between.

In its sample, this clonotype was seen many times. The J gene is TRBJ2-2, the V gene TRBV5-6; no definite D call. This CDR3 is 13 amino acids long. The germline V gene encodes CDR1 SGHDT and CDR2 YYEEEE. V lost 2 bases and J 4 bases, leaving 6 bases between the germline ends. CDR3 nucleotide sequence: TGTGCCAGCAGCTTCGGAAGCACCGGGGAGCTGTTTTTT. Amino acid sequence: CASSFGSTGELFF.